This T cell receptor (beta chain) came from a study of T-cell reconstitution after alpha-beta-depleted transplantation in children. Findings and caveats of the study: Surviving recipient cells, namely T cells and thymic progenitors, were the source of high day-60 TCRbeta diversity in some patients. After one year, T-cell counts and TCRbeta diversity mostly came from new T cells. Where alpha-beta T cells came from about two months after transplant was reportedly several hundred expanded graft clones.

This clonotype has more than one count but fewer than ten. The antigen remains undetermined. Molecular barcoding with unique molecular identifiers was used for the TCRbeta library. In TCRdb, the PCR reads were re-called with MiXCR into one record per CDR3 protein. The table lists approximately 800,000 distinct CDR3 sequences, approximately 15% of them singletons. The CDR3 is 13 residues long. The germline gives CDR1 SGDLS, CDR2 YYNGEE. With 0 bases removed from V and 2 bases from J, the gap between germline ends came to 5 bases. The receptor was isolated from a male patient between 10 and 17 years old who had a stem cell transplant for acute lymphoblastic leukemia, so the T cells may come from the graft donor. The chain is built from TRBV9 and TRBJ2-5; D is uncertain. The sequenced sample was PBMCs, mostly from graft donor cells, obtained 360 days after TCRalphabeta/CD19-depleted stem cell transplant. CDR3 sequence (DNA): TGTGCCAGCAGCGTAGATCTTCAAGAGACCCAGTACTTC. Encoded protein: CASSVDLQETQYF.